These T cell receptor beta chains were read from a single sample in a study of radiotherapy plus CTLA-4 blockade in lung cancer. Measured with immunoSEQ multiplex PCR; TCRdb has only the in-frame clones, and not every one. Here the sample spans approximately 95,000 clones, around 86% being singletons. The sample consisted of peripheral blood, taken from a patient treated with radiotherapy plus ipilimumab. The receptors derive from a human donor with non-small cell lung cancer who had a partial response to radiotherapy plus ipilimumab. CDR3s include the opening cysteine and the closing phenylalanine or tryptophan. The D gene is left open where the match is weak. Only some rows state a clone size, as once, few, many or a class for expanded clones.

CDR3 protein | J gene | clone size | V gene | D gene
CASSLGDLLDTQYF | TRBJ2-3 | - | TRBV5-1 | -
CASSSFASGSRNEQFF | TRBJ2-1 | - | TRBV28 | TRBD2
CASSPLRTGELFF | TRBJ2-2 | - | TRBV18 | -
CASSLALAGVSREQYF | TRBJ2-7 | once | TRBV5-1 | TRBD2
CASSSGTGRGYTF | TRBJ1-2 | - | TRBV6-1 | TRBD1
CASSSSILAGGRNEQFF | TRBJ2-1 | - | TRBV11-2 | TRBD2
CASRTQGVRTGELFF | TRBJ2-2 | few | TRBV28 | TRBD1
CASRRTGKEKLFF | TRBJ1-4 | - | TRBV19 | TRBD1
CASSDTGTNTGELFF | TRBJ2-2 | - | TRBV25-1 | -
CASSSYSGDEQYF | TRBJ2-7 | - | TRBV18 | -
CASSEGQGAYEQYF | TRBJ2-7 | once | TRBV9 | TRBD1
CASSDARRGSTDTQYF | TRBJ2-3 | once | TRBV25-1 | TRBD2
CASSSNRGNNSPLHF | TRBJ1-6 | - | TRBV2 | TRBD1
CASRVTGTDLRGTEAFF | TRBJ1-1 | - | TRBV2 | TRBD1